This T cell receptor (beta chain) was found in a study of CD8+ T cells in alopecia areata. Study-level background: The drug, oral tofacitinib, was given to treated patients at 5 to 10 mg twice daily. People stayed on tofacitinib for 6 to 18 months, then stopped the drug for 6 months.

Worth noting for this clone: The antigen is not known.

The germline V gene has CDR1 SGHRS and CDR2 YFSETQ. V shed 0 bases and J shed 2 bases, with 14 bases lying between them. The CDR3 is 16 amino acids. Study-wide results and limits: Compared with normal scalp, lesional scalp had higher clonality and more expanded CD8+ clones.

Investigators isolated RNA and reverse transcribed it into cDNA to act as the sequencing template. TCRdb keeps only in-frame clones here, not all; method: immunoSEQ multiplex PCR. The table records 110,000 to 150,000 clones, about 51% of them present only once. This chain uses TRBV5-1 with TRBJ2-5, with D unresolved. This clonotype was sampled from a human donor with alopecia areata. Sequenced here: CD4+ T cells sorted from blood, sampled at week 0. CDR3 residues: CASSLESDLAQETQYF. The DNA for the CDR3 is TGCGCCAGCAGCTTGGAATCGGATCTGGCTCAAGAGACCCAGTACTTC. The whole variable domain, filled in from reference TRBV5-1 and TRBJ2-5, reads KAGVTQTPRYLIKTRGQQVTLSCSPISGHRSVSWYQQTPGQGLQFLFEYFSETQRNKGNFPGRFSGRQFSNSRSEMNVSTLELGDSALYLCASSLESDLAQETQYFGPGTRLLVL.